Below are 26 T cell receptor beta chains sequenced from a single sample in a study of monozygotic twins with inflammatory bowel disease (dated by TCRdb to the late 2010s). The library was made by 5' RACE. TCRdb names Illumina HiSeq 2500 as the instrument used. TCRdb reprocessed the reads, reporting each CDR3 protein sequence once and no DNA. The sample has some 150,000 distinct CDR3 sequences on record. Of the sample, roughly 2.4% falls within the top ten clones. Sequencing used blood. These receptors came from a human donor with ulcerative colitis or Crohn's disease, or a healthy co-twin of an affected twin (not recorded which).

The genes are TRBV5-1 and TRBJ2-7; TCRdb proposes TRBD1, but this gene call is untestable without DNA. Germline CDR1 is SGHRS and CDR2 is YFSETQ. The CDR3 loop spans 22 amino acids. The CDR3 here is CASSSFAPGWAPVPGQSYEQYF.

This sequence joins TRBV7-2 and TRBJ2-1; no DNA is available, so the TRBD2 call from TCRdb remains unchecked. Germline CDR1 and CDR2: SGHTA and FQGNSA. The CDR3 length is 14 residues. CDR3 residues: CASSLGGGRGEQFF.

The V call is TRBV5-1, the J call TRBJ2-7; TCRdb's D gene call, TRBD2, goes unchecked for lack of DNA. The CDR3 loop spans 17 amino acids. From germline, CDR1 is SGHRS and CDR2 YFSETQ. CDR3 protein: CASSFRTGDVDGYEQYF.

The chain employs TRBV7-2 and TRBJ2-5; TCRdb gives TRBD1 as the D gene, but with no DNA this cannot be confirmed. This CDR3 is 14 amino acids long. Germline V gene lookup returns CDR1 SGHTA and CDR2 FQGNSA. The CDR3 sequence is CASSLGGGPETQYF.

CDR3 sequence: CASSSRLAGYNEQFF. This chain links TRBV5-1 with TRBJ2-1; TCRdb outputs TRBD2, but without DNA this stays unchecked. Looked up from germline, CDR1 is SGHRS and CDR2 is YFSETQ. CDR3 size: 15 residues. Complete variable domain (other parts from reference TRBV5-1 and TRBJ2-1): KAGVTQTPRYLIKTRGQQVTLSCSPISGHRSVSWYQQTPGQGLQFLFEYFSETQRNKGNFPGRFSGRQFSNSRSEMNVSTLELGDSALYLCASSSRLAGYNEQFFGPGTRLTVL.

The chain links TRBV12-3 or TRBV12-4 to TRBJ2-7; TCRdb lists TRBD2, though no DNA is available to test this call. This CDR3 is 14 amino acids long. The CDR3 spells CASSLASGRIEQYF.

The chain has TRBV5-6 and TRBJ2-3; there is no DNA to check the TCRdb D call of TRBD1. Germline CDR1 reads SGHDT; CDR2 reads YYEEEE. This CDR3 is 16 amino acids long. CDR3 residues: CASSFRGGELPDTQYF.

This sequence joins TRBV5-6 and TRBJ2-2. This CDR3 contains 12 residues. CDR1 and CDR2 (germline): SGHDT, YYEEEE. CDR3 region: CASSWSSGELFF.

V gene TRBV6-1 combines with J gene TRBJ2-3; the D gene TCRdb calls, TRBD2, cannot be checked with no DNA. Germline V gene sequence: CDR1 MNHNS, CDR2 SASEGT. The CDR3 totals 16 residues. This CDR3 is CASSPPGRGGSDTQYF.

The genes are TRBV12-3 or TRBV12-4 and TRBJ2-2; TCRdb indicates TRBD1, and absent DNA this call remains unverified. The CDR3 spans 17 residues. CDR3 residues: CASSHRGGGPNTGELFF.

The CDR3 region is CASTSPGVQRGNNEQFF. J is TRBJ2-1 and V is TRBV11-3; checking the TCRdb D call of TRBD2 is not possible without DNA. This CDR3 is built from 17 residues. CDR1 and CDR2 from the germline V gene are SGHNT and YENEEA.

The chain carries TRBV20-1 and TRBJ2-1; TCRdb outputs TRBD2, but without DNA this stays unchecked. Looked up from germline, CDR1 is DFQATT and CDR2 is SNEGSKA (reference sequence). The CDR3 loop spans 15 amino acids. This CDR3 reads CSARDRTSGRNEQFF.

Here the CDR3 reads CASSPGGYEQFF. The chain couples TRBV7-9 to TRBJ2-1; TCRdb names TRBD1, which stays unverified in the absence of DNA. CDR3 length: 12 amino acids. The germline V gene encodes CDR1 SEHNR and CDR2 FQNEAQ (reference sequence).

The J gene is TRBJ2-1, the V gene TRBV7-2. Germline assignment: CDR1 SGHTA and CDR2 FQGNSA. The CDR3 contains 12 residues. This chain's CDR3 is CASSLVVGEQFF.

The genes are TRBV18 and TRBJ1-1. Looked up from germline, CDR1 is KGHSH and CDR2 is LQKENI. The CDR3 has 17 amino acids. CDR3: CASSPAGRAPSNTEAFF.

The chain recombines TRBV4-2 with TRBJ1-1. CDR3 length equals 13 residues. Germline V gives CDR1 LGHNA, CDR2 YNFKEQ. This chain's CDR3 is CASSRGRYTEAFF.

The chain uses TRBV7-2 and TRBJ1-2. CDR3 length: 13 residues. Germline V gene sequence: CDR1 SGHTA, CDR2 FQGNSA. The chain's CDR3 is CASSFKADYGYTF.

V is TRBV12-3 or TRBV12-4 and J is TRBJ2-3; as DNA is missing, the TRBD2 call by TCRdb cannot be tested. The CDR3 consists of 15 residues. CDR3 protein: CASSQTSGSTDTQYF.

The J gene is TRBJ2-2, the V gene TRBV5-1. The CDR3 sequence is 13 residues long. Looked up from germline, CDR1 is SGHRS and CDR2 is YFSETQ. The CDR3 is CASSLDRPGELFF.

The rearrangement links TRBV3-1 to TRBJ2-7; checking the TCRdb D call of TRBD1 is not possible without DNA. In germline, CDR1 is LGHDT, CDR2 YNNKEL (reference sequence). The CDR3 has 15 amino acids. This chain's CDR3 is CASSQDAGAIGEQYF.

The rearrangement joins TRBV27 to TRBJ2-5; the D call of TRBD2 rests on TCRdb alone, since no DNA is present to check it. The CDR3 has 15 residues. Germline V gene sequence: CDR1 MNHEY, CDR2 SMNVEV (reference sequence). Here the CDR3 reads CASSLSSGGGETQYF.

CDR3 in amino acids: CAVPQGGEGWYEQYF. The chain uses TRBV27 and TRBJ2-7; TCRdb's D gene call, TRBD1, goes unchecked for lack of DNA. Germline loops: CDR1 MNHEY, CDR2 SMNVEV (reference sequence). The CDR3 spans 15 residues.

This CDR3 is CASSLFGGSSEKLFF. The chain is built from TRBV5-4 and TRBJ1-4; the D call from TCRdb, TRBD1, cannot be confirmed without DNA. The CDR3 runs to 15 residues. The germline gives CDR1 SGHNT, CDR2 YYREEE (reference sequence).

The rearrangement links TRBV7-9 to TRBJ2-7; without DNA, the TCRdb call of TRBD1 cannot be checked. The CDR3 covers 16 residues. Germline V CDR1 and CDR2: SEHNR, FQNEAQ (reference sequence). CDR3 sequence: CASSFQTGGIGYEQYF.

The chain combines TRBV6-2 or TRBV6-3 with TRBJ2-5; the D call from TCRdb, TRBD2, cannot be confirmed without DNA. The CDR3 extends over 16 amino acids. Looked up from germline, CDR1 is MNHEY and CDR2 is SVGEGT. The CDR3 is CASNHRSGRRKETQYF.

The V call is TRBV5-1, the J call TRBJ1-1; as DNA is missing, the TRBD1 call by TCRdb cannot be tested. The CDR3 runs to 14 residues. CDR1 is SGHRS, CDR2 YFSETQ, per germline. The CDR3 loop is CASSVFGTHTEAFF.